This T cell receptor beta chain was obtained from a study of response to subunit inactivated influenza vaccine. Study-wide results and caveats: T cells newly recruited by each seasonal influenza vaccination are few, the authors suggested.

The CDR3 spans 15 residues. Germline V gene lookup returns CDR1 SEHNR and CDR2 FQNEAQ (reference sequence). V shed 5 bases and J shed 3 bases, with 16 bases lying between them. TCRdb fed the RT-PCR reads into MiXCR, producing one record per CDR3 protein. The sample shows approximately 490,000 distinct CDR3 sequences, about 7.2% of them seen only once. This clonotype was seen a handful of times. Its antigen remains unidentified. The chain carries TRBV7-9 and TRBJ1-1; possible D gene TRBD1, 5 bases. The TCR comes from a man between 50 and 70 years old who received an inactivated influenza vaccine. The sample was PBMCs from blood, taken roughly 24 months after vaccination. CDR3 in amino acids: CASSQYSGSDTEAFF. The CDR3 DNA reads as TGTGCCAGCAGCCAATATTCAGGGAGTGACACTGAAGCTTTCTTT.